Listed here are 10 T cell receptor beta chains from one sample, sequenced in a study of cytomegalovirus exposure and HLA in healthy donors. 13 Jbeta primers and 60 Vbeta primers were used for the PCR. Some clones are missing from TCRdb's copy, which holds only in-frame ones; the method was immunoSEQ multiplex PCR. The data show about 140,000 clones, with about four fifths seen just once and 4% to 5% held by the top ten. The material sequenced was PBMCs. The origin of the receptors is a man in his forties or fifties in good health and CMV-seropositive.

The CDR3 region is CATSRTGGTGELFF. The CDR3 nucleotides are TGTGCCACCAGCAGGACAGGGGGCACCGGGGAGCTGTTTTTT. This chain joins TRBV15 and TRBJ2-2; 9 bases are a match to TRBD1. V dropped 3 bases and J dropped 4; count of bases not matched to a gene: 0. CDR1 LNHNV and CDR2 YYDKDF come from the germline V gene (reference sequence). This CDR3 region has 14 residues.

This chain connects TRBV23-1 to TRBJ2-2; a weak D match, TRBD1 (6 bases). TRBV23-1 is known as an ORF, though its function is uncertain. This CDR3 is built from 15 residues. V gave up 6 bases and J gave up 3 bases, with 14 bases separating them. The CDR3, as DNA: TGCGCCAGCAGCCTGGACAGACCCGACACCGGGGAGCTGTTTTTT. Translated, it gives CASSLDRPDTGELFF.

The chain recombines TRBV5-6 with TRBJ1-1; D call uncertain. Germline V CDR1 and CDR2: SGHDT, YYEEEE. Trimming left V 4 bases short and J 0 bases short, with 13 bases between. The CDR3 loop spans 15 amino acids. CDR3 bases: TGTGCCAGCAGCAGGGAGAACGGGTTGAACACTGAAGCTTTCTTT. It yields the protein CASSRENGLNTEAFF.

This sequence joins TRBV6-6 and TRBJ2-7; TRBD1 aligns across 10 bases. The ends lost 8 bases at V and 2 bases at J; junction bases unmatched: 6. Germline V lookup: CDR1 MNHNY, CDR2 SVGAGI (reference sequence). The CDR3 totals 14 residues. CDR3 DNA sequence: TGTGCCAGCCTCGGGACAGGGGAGACCTACGAGCAGTACTTC. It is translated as CASLGTGETYEQYF.

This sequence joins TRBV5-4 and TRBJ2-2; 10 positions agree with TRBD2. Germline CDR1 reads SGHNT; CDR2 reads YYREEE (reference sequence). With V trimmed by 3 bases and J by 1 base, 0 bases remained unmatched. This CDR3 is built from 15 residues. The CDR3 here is CASSWTSGNTGELFF. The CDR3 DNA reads TGTGCCAGCAGCTGGACTAGCGGGAACACCGGGGAGCTGTTTTTT.

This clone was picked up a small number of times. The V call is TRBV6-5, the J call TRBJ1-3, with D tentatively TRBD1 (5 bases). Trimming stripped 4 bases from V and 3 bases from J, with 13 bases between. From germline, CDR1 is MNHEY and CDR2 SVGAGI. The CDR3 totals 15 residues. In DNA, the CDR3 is TGTGCCAGCAGTTTCGACAGAACCTATGGAAACACCATATATTTT. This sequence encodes CASSFDRTYGNTIYF.

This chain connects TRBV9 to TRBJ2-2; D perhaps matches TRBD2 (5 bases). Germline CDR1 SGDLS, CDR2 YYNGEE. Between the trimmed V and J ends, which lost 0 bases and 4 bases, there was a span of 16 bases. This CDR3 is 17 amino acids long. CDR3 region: CASSVVSGTTGTGELFF. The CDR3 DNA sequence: TGTGCCAGCAGCGTAGTGAGCGGAACCACGGGCACCGGGGAGCTGTTTTTT.

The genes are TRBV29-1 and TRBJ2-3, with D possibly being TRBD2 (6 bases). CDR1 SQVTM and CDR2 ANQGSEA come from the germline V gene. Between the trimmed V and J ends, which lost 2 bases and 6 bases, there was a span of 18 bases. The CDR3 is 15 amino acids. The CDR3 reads CSVEPLLALPDTQYF. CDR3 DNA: TGCAGCGTTGAACCCCTTCTAGCGCTCCCCGATACGCAGTATTTT.

The CDR3 reads CASRQRLLSGNTIYF. The CDR3 nucleotides read TGTGCCAGCAGGCAAAGACTCCTCTCTGGAAACACCATATATTTT. The J gene is TRBJ1-3, the V gene TRBV6-1, with unresolved D. V lost 6 bases and J lost 0, with 12 bases in between. The CDR3 is 15 residues long. The V gene's germline CDR1 is MNHNS and CDR2 SASEGT.

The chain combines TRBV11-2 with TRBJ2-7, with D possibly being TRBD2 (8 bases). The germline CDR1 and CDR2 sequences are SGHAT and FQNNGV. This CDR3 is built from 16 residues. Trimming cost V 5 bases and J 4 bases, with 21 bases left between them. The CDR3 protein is CASSQGGSGISYEQYF. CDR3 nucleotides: TGTGCCAGCAGCCAGGGGGGTAGCGGGATTTCTTACGAGCAGTACTTC. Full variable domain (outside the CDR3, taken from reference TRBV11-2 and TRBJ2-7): EAGVAQSPRYKIIEKRQSVAFWCNPISGHATLYWYQQILGQGPKLLIQFQNNGVVDDSQLPKDRFSAERLKGVDSTLKIQPAKLEDSAVYLCASSQGGSGISYEQYFGPGTRLTVT.